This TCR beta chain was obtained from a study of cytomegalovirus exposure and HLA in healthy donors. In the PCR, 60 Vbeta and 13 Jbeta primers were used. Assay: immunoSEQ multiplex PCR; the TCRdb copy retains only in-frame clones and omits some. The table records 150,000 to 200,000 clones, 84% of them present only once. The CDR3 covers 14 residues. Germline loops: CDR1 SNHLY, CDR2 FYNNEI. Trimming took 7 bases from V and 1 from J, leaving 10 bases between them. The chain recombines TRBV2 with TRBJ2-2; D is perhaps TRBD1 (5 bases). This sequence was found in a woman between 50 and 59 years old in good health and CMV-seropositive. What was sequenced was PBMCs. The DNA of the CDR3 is TGTGCCAGCAAAGGGGCCATGAACACCGGGGAGCTGTTTTTT. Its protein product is CASKGAMNTGELFF.